A selection of T cell receptor beta chains follows, all from one sample in a study of cytomegalovirus exposure and HLA in healthy donors. Clones were read by immunoSEQ multiplex PCR, and TCRdb kept only the in-frame ones, dropping some. The sample lists tens of thousands of clones; approximately 70% were seen once. The sequenced sample was PBMCs. These receptors originate from a woman aged 45-59 years in good health and CMV-seropositive. Each CDR3 is given with its conserved first and last residue. A D gene is named only where the DNA matches it firmly. Clone size is shown for a subset of rows, as once, few, many or a class of expanded clone.

TRBJ2-5 - TRBV7-9 few CASSSSGNILEETQYF TGTGCCAGCAGCTCCTCGGGGAATATCTTAGAAGAGACCCAGTACTTC
TRBJ2-5 - TRBV20-1 - CSAAKQETQYF TGCAGTGCTGCTAAACAAGAGACCCAGTACTTC
TRBJ1-2 - TRBV7-8 - CASSGQGWGYTF TGTGCCAGCAGCGGTCAGGGATGGGGCTACACCTTC
TRBJ2-7 TRBD1 TRBV5-1 - CASSPGQGAWEQYF TGCGCCAGTTCCCCGGGACAGGGGGCGTGGGAGCAGTACTTC
TRBJ2-5 - TRBV7-7 - CASSLGSGETQYF TGTGCCAGCAGCTTAGGGTCAGGTGAGACCCAGTACTTC
TRBJ1-1 - TRBV11-2 few CASSLVPGTMNTEAFF TGTGCCAGCAGCTTAGTCCCCGGGACAATGAACACTGAAGCTTTCTTT
TRBJ2-5 TRBD2 TRBV27 - CASSHMTSGVSTQYF TGTGCCAGCAGTCACATGACTAGCGGGGTATCGACCCAGTACTTC
TRBJ2-7 - TRBV10-1 - CASLTGSSYEQYF TGCGCCAGTCTGACAGGCAGCTCCTACGAGCAGTACTTC
TRBJ2-7 TRBD1 TRBV5-1 - CASSLVLDRGNEQYF TGCGCCAGCAGCTTGGTATTAGACAGGGGGAACGAGCAGTACTTC
TRBJ1-1 - TRBV18 - CASLSSGVRTEAFF TGTGCCAGCTTATCTTCAGGGGTTAGGACTGAAGCTTTCTTT
TRBJ2-5 TRBD2 TRBV4-1 - CASSQEALAGGIQETQYF TGCGCCAGCAGCCAAGAGGCTCTCGCGGGGGGGATCCAAGAGACCCAGTACTTC
TRBJ1-1 TRBD1 TRBV7-9 - CASSLGQWNTEAFF TGTGCCAGCAGCTTGGGACAGTGGAACACTGAAGCTTTCTTT
TRBJ2-3 - TRBV9 - CASSVGGSSYTDTQYF TGTGCCAGCAGCGTAGGCGGCAGCTCTTACACAGATACGCAGTATTTT
TRBJ2-7 - TRBV18 - CASSPLAGAQGNEQYF TGTGCCAGCTCACCACTTGCAGGGGCCCAGGGGAACGAGCAGTACTTC
TRBJ2-1 - TRBV5-1 few CASSLGRDRGKVAGGTNYNEQFF TGCGCCAGCAGCTTGGGACGGGACAGGGGGAAGGTAGCGGGGGGGACAAATTACAATGAGCAGTTCTTC
TRBJ1-6 TRBD1 TRBV10-3 - CAISDDWTGANSPLHF TGTGCCATCAGTGACGACTGGACAGGGGCTAATTCACCCCTCCACTTT
TRBJ2-1 TRBD2 TRBV5-1 - CASSRGLAGPNEQFF TGCGCCAGCAGCCGGGGACTAGCGGGCCCCAATGAGCAGTTCTTC
TRBJ2-7 - TRBV29-1 - CSVEDEDRSYEQYF TGCAGCGTTGAAGATGAAGACAGGTCCTACGAGCAGTACTTC
TRBJ2-3 - TRBV30 - CASGASTDTQYF TGTGCCTCAGGGGCTAGCACAGATACGCAGTATTTT
TRBJ2-5 - TRBV11-2 - CASSFNGVDETQYF TGTGCCAGCAGCTTCAACGGGGTTGATGAGACCCAGTACTTC
TRBJ2-5 TRBD1 TRBV15 few CATSRDRGQETQYF TGTGCCACCAGCAGGGACAGGGGCCAAGAGACCCAGTACTTC
TRBJ1-3 - TRBV13 once CASSLGQGTGNTIYF TGTGCCAGCAGCTTAGGACAGGGCACTGGAAACACCATATATTTT
TRBJ2-7 TRBD1 TRBV5-1 - CASSSLGQIYDEQYF TGCGCCAGCAGCTCATTGGGACAGATATACGACGAGCAGTACTTC
TRBJ2-1 TRBD2 TRBV29-1 - CSVTSGTYNEQFF TGCAGCGTGACTAGCGGGACATACAATGAGCAGTTCTTC
TRBJ1-2 - TRBV6-5 - CASSYGQPPLYGYTF TGTGCCAGCAGTTACGGACAACCACCCCTCTATGGCTACACCTTC
TRBJ1-3 - TRBV27 - CASRSRGIGNTIYF TGTGCCAGCAGAAGCAGGGGAATTGGAAACACCATATATTTT
TRBJ1-1 - TRBV6-5 - CASLGVGTEAFF TGTGCCAGCCTCGGGGTAGGGACTGAAGCTTTCTTT
TRBJ2-5 - TRBV5-1 - CASSILTSQETQYF TGCGCCAGCAGCATCCTAACGTCCCAAGAGACCCAGTACTTC
TRBJ2-7 - TRBV2 - CASRGSTYEQYF TGTGCCAGCAGGGGGAGCACCTACGAGCAGTACTTC
TRBJ1-1 - TRBV5-4 - CASSFQGLNTEAFF TGTGCCAGCAGCTTTCAGGGATTGAACACTGAAGCTTTCTTT
TRBJ1-4 TRBD1 TRBV28 - CASRDRGPKKLFF TGTGCCAGCAGGGACAGGGGGCCTAAAAAACTGTTTTTT
TRBJ2-5 - TRBV18 few CASSGDREETQYF TGTGCCAGCTCAGGAGACCGAGAAGAGACCCAGTACTTC
TRBJ1-4 - TRBV9 - CASSVPPRPSKQATNEKLFF TGTGCCAGCAGCGTCCCTCCCCGCCCCTCAAAACAGGCAACTAATGAAAAACTGTTTTTT
TRBJ1-1 - TRBV10-1 - CASSEGGEGQAFF TGCGCCAGCAGTGAGGGCGGAGAGGGCCAAGCTTTCTTT
TRBJ2-2 - TRBV10-3 few CATKPSPGQNTGELFF TGTGCCACCAAACCCTCACCGGGACAGAACACCGGGGAGCTGTTTTTT
TRBJ2-3 TRBD2 TRBV19 few CASSRLAGSSTDTQYF TGTGCCAGTAGTAGACTAGCGGGGAGCAGCACAGATACGCAGTATTTT
TRBJ2-2 - TRBV9 - CASSVVQGHTGELFF TGTGCCAGCAGCGTAGTTCAGGGTCACACCGGGGAGCTGTTTTTT
TRBJ2-5 TRBD2 TRBV10-3 - CAISDGTSGSRETQYF TGTGCCATCAGTGATGGTACTAGCGGGAGCAGGGAGACCCAGTACTTC
TRBJ1-1 - TRBV18 - CASSRTGSTEAFF TGTGCCAGCTCCCGAACAGGGAGCACTGAAGCTTTCTTT
TRBJ1-6 - TRBV28 - CASSQGLYNSPLHF TGTGCCAGCAGCCAGGGGCTCTATAATTCACCCCTCCACTTT
TRBJ1-4 - TRBV19 - CASSISLQGTYEKLFF TGTGCCAGTAGTATTTCACTCCAGGGAACCTATGAAAAACTGTTTTTT
TRBJ1-4 TRBD1 TRBV9 - CASSVAGGTDEKLFF TGTGCCAGCAGCGTAGCGGGAGGGACAGACGAAAAACTGTTTTTT
TRBJ2-7 - TRBV13 once CASSSSYRVEQYF TGTGCCAGCAGCTCAAGCTACAGGGTCGAGCAGTACTTC
TRBJ2-1 TRBD2 TRBV27 - CASSFSSGNEQFF TGTGCCAGCTCCTTTTCTAGCGGCAATGAGCAGTTCTTC
TRBJ2-2 - TRBV15 once CATSTSKVRAGELFF TGTGCCACCAGCACCTCGAAAGTGAGGGCCGGGGAGCTGTTTTTT
TRBJ2-3 TRBD2 TRBV2 - CASSGLAGGVDTQYF TGTGCCAGCAGTGGTTTAGCGGGAGGGGTAGATACGCAGTATTTT
TRBJ2-4 - TRBV7-9 - CASRSLEGVWNIQYF TGTGCCAGCAGGTCACTAGAGGGGGTGTGGAACATTCAGTACTTC
TRBJ1-1 - TRBV27 - CASSLGRESTEAFF TGTGCCAGCAGCCTCGGACGGGAGAGCACTGAAGCTTTCTTT